In this sample, the clone carrying this T cell receptor beta chain is large (0.1 to 1%). The CDR3 extends over 12 amino acids. V shed 8 bases and J shed 15 bases, with 20 bases lying between them. Germline CDR1 reads MNHNS; CDR2 reads SASEGT. The data are from a study of immune characterization of retroperitoneal liposarcoma. A single record per CDR3 protein comes from TCRdb applying MiXCR to the PCR reads. This table has about 11,000 distinct CDR3 sequences, 50% appearing once. V is TRBV6-1 and J is TRBJ2-1; the D gene is possibly TRBD2 (5 bases). The receptor comes from a female donor with retroperitoneal liposarcoma. The specimen sequenced was tumor tissue. CDR3 DNA sequence: TGTGCCAGCGGCCCGGCTGGGGAGCTACCGTTCTTC. This gives the protein CASGPAGELPFF.